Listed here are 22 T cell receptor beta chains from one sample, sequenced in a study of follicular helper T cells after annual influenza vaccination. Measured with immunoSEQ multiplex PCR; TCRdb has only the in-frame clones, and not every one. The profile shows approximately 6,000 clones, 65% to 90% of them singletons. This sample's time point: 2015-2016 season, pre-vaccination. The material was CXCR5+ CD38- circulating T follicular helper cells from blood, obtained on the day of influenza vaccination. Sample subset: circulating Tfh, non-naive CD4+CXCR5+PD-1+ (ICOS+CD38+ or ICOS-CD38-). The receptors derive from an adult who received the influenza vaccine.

The CDR3 loop is CASGQVNSNQPQHF. The CDR3 DNA is TGTGCCAGCGGACAGGTAAATAGCAATCAGCCCCAGCATTTT. The V call is TRBV19, the J call TRBJ1-5; 7 nucleotides match TRBD1. Unmatched junction bases numbered 5, after V lost 9 bases and J lost 0 bases. From germline, CDR1 is LNHDA and CDR2 SQIVND (reference sequence). The CDR3 loop spans 14 amino acids. Variable domain in full (rest from reference TRBV19 and TRBJ1-5): DGGITQSPKYLFRKEGQNVTLSCEQNLNHDAMYWYRQDPGQGLRLIYYSQIVNDFQKGDIAEGYSVSREKKESFPLTVTSAQKNPTAFYLCASGQVNSNQPQHFGDGTRLSIL.

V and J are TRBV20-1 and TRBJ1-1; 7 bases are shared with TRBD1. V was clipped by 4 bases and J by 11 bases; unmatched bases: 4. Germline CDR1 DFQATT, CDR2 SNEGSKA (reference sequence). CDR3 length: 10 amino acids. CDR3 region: CSAMGQWAFF. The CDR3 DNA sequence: TGCAGTGCTATGGGACAGTGGGCTTTCTTT.

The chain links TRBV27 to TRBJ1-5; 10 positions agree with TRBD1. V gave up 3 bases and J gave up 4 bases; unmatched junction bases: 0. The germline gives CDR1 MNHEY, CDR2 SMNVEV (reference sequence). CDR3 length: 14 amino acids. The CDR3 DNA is TGTGCCAGCAGTTTGGACAGGGGGAATCAGCCCCAGCATTTT. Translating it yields CASSLDRGNQPQHF.

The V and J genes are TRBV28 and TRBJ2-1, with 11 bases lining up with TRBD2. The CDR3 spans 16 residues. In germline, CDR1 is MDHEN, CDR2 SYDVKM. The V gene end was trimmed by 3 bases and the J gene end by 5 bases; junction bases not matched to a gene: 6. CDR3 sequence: CASSFGGTSGHNEQFF. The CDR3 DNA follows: TGTGCCAGCAGTTTTGGGGGGACTAGCGGTCACAATGAGCAGTTCTTC.

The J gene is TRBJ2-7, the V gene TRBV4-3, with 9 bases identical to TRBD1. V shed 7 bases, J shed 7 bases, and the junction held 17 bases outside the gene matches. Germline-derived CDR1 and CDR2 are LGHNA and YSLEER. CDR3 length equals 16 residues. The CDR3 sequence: CASTYKAGQGTGEQYF. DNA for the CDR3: TGCGCCAGCACTTATAAAGCAGGACAGGGGACGGGGGAGCAGTACTTC.

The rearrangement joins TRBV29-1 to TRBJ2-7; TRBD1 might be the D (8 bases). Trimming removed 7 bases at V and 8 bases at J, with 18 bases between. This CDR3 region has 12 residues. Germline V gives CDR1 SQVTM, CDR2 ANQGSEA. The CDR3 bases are TGCAGCGGAGGACAGGGAGGGTACAAGCAGTACTTC. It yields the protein CSGGQGGYKQYF.

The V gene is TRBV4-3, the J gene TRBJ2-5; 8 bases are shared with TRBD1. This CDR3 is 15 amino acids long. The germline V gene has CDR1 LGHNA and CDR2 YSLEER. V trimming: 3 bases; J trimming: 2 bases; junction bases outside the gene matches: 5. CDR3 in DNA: TGCGCCAGCAGCCAGACCCGGGACAGGCAAGAGACCCAGTACTTC. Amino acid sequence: CASSQTRDRQETQYF.

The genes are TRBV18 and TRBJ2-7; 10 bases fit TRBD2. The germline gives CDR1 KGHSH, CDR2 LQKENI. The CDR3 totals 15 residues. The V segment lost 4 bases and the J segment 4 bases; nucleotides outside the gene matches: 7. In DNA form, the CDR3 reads TGTGCCAGCTCACTCTCTAGCGGGAGCGGATACGAGCAGTACTTC. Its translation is CASSLSSGSGYEQYF.

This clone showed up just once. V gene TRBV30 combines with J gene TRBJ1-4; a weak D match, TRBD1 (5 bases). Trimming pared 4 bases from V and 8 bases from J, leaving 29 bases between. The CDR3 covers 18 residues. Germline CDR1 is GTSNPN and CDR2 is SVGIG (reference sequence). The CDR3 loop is CAWTKNFGTNRYGEKLFF. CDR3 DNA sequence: TGTGCCTGGACTAAAAATTTTGGGACTAATCGATACGGGGAAAAACTGTTTTTT. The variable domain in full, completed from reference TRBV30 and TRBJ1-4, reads SQTIHQWPATLVQPVGSPLSLECTVEGTSNPNLYWYRQAAGRGLQLLFYSVGIGQISSEVPQNLSASRPQDRQFILSSKKLLLSDSGFYLCAWTKNFGTNRYGEKLFFGSGTQLSVL.

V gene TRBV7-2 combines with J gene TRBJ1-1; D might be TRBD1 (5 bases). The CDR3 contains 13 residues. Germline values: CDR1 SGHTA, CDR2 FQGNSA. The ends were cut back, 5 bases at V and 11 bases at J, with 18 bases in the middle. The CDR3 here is CASSPEIRAMAFF. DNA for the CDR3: TGTGCCAGCAGCCCGGAGATCAGGGCTATGGCTTTCTTT.

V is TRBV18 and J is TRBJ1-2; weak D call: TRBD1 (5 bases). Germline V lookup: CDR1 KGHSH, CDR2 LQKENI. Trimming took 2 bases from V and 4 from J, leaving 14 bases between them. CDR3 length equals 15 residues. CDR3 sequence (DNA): TGTGCCAGCTCACCAAATGAAAATAGGGGCTATGGCTACACCTTC. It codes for CASSPNENRGYGYTF. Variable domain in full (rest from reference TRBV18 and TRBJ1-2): NAGVMQNPRHLVRRRGQEARLRCSPMKGHSHVYWYRQLPEEGLKFMVYLQKENIIDESGMPKERFSAEFPKEGPSILRIQQVVRGDSAAYFCASSPNENRGYGYTFGSGTRLTVV.

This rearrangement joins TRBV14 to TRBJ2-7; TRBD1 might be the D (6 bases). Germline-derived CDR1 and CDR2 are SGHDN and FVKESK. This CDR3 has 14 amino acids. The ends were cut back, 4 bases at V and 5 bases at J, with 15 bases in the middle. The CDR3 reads CASSRYPQGNEQYF. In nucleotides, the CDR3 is TGTGCCAGCAGCCGTTACCCACAGGGAAACGAGCAGTACTTC.

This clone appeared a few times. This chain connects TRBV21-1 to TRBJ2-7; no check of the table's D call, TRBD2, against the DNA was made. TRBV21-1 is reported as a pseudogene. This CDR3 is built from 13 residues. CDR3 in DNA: TGTGCCAGCACCCCGCGCGTCCCGAACGAGCAGTACTTC. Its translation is CASTPRVPNEQYF.

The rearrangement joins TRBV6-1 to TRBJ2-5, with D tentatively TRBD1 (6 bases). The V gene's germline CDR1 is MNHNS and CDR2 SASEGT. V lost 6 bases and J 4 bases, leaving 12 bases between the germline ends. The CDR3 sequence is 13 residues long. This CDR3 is CASRDQGRETQYF. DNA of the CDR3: TGTGCCAGCAGGGACCAGGGGAGAGAGACCCAGTACTTC.

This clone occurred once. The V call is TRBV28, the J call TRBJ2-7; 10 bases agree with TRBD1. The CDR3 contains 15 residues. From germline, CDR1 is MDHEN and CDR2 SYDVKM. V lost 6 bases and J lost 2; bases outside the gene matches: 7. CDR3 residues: CASRASGTGAYEQYF. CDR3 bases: TGTGCCAGCAGGGCATCCGGGACAGGGGCCTACGAGCAGTACTTC.

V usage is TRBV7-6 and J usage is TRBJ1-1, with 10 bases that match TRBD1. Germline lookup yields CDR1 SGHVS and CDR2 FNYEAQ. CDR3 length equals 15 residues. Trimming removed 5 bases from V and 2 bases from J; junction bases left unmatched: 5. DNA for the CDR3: TGTGCCAGCAGCCCCGCGACAGGGGGCAACACTGAAGCTTTCTTT. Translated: CASSPATGGNTEAFF.

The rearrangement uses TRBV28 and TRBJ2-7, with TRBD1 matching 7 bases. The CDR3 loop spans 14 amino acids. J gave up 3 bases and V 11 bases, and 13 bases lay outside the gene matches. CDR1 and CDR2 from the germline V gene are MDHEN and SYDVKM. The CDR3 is CAGLNGTEFYEQYF. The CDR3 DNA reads TGTGCCGGCTTGAACGGGACAGAGTTCTACGAGCAGTACTTC.

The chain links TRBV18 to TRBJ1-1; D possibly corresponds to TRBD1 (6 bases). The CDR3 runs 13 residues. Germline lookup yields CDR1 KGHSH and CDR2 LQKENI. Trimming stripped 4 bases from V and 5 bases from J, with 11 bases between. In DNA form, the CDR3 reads TGTGCCAGCTCACGACAGGAGGGTACTGAAGCTTTCTTT. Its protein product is CASSRQEGTEAFF.

CDR3: CASGLGTSFPHGQFF. The CDR3 nucleotides read TGTGCTAGTGGTTTAGGGACTTCCTTTCCTCACGGGCAGTTCTTC. The rearrangement joins TRBV12-5 to TRBJ2-1, with D possibly being TRBD2 (6 bases). This CDR3 region has 15 residues. V was trimmed by 3 bases and J by 12 bases, leaving 21 bases between them. Germline V gene data show CDR1 as LGHNT and CDR2 as FRNRAP.

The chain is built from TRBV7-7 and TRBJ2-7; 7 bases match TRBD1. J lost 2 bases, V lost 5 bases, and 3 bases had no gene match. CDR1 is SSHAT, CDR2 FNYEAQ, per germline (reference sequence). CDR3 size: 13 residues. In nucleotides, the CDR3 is TGTGCCAGCAGCCCGACAGGGCCCTACGAGCAGTACTTC. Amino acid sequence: CASSPTGPYEQYF.

CDR3 in amino acids: CATSPAQGGLNTEAFF. CDR3 in DNA: TGTGCCACCAGCCCTGCCCAGGGGGGCTTGAACACTGAAGCTTTCTTT. The rearrangement joins TRBV15 to TRBJ1-1; 7 positions agree with TRBD1. Losses at the gene ends were 5 bases for V and 0 bases for J; bases not matched to a gene: 9. The CDR3 spans 16 residues. CDR1 LNHNV and CDR2 YYDKDF come from the germline V gene (reference sequence).

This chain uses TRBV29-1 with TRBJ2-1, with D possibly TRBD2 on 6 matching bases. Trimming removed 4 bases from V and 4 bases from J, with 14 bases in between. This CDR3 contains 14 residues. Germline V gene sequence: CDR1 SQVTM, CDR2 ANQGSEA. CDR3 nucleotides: TGCAGCGTTGCCCGGGAGTGGGGTTACAATGAGCAGTTCTTC. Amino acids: CSVAREWGYNEQFF.